This T cell receptor (beta chain) was captured by sequencing in a study of blood T cell repertoires in COVID-19. As handled by the study authors: Using reference gene primer amplification, nucleated cell counts were estimated. Only in-frame clones appear in the TCRdb table, and some are missing; sequencing was by immunoSEQ multiplex PCR. The V and J calls and clone size are taken from that table; D and trimming were inferred from the DNA. The sample includes 270,000 or so clones, around 90% of them seen just once. This CDR3 spans 10 amino acids. V shed 7 bases and J 8 bases; nucleotides not matched to a gene: 3. The germline V gene has CDR1 SQVTM and CDR2 ANQGSEA.

The sequenced sample consisted of peripheral blood. The TCR comes from a woman aged 40 to 50 who had recovered from COVID-19. The chain has TRBV29-1 and TRBJ1-2; 8 bases match TRBD1. CDR3 nucleotides: TGCAGCGCCGGACAGGGAGGCTACACCTTC. It codes for CSAGQGGYTF.